One and the same sample provided the 4 T cell receptor beta chains below, sequenced in a study of CD8 T cells in ankylosing spondylitis. TCRdb passed the 5' RACE reads through MiXCR, listing each CDR3 protein once. This table holds some 180,000 distinct CDR3 sequences, 15% to 20% found once. Material for sequencing was blood, either unsorted or a sorted T cell fraction (not recorded which). Source of these receptors: a male donor under 35 with ankylosing spondylitis or in good health (not recorded which).

This clonotype was observed at least ten times. The chain uses TRBV5-1 and TRBJ2-1; a weak D match, TRBD1 (6 bases). Trimming pared 4 bases from V and 4 bases from J, leaving 15 bases between. Per germline, CDR1 SGHRS and CDR2 YFSETQ. The CDR3 consists of 15 residues. CDR3 loop: CASSTYRVRYNEQFF. CDR3 nucleotides: TGCGCCAGCAGCACCTACAGGGTGCGGTACAATGAGCAGTTCTTC.

This clonotype was picked up many times. This sequence joins TRBV24-1 and TRBJ2-1, with D maybe TRBD1 (6 bases). V was trimmed by 6 bases and J by 8 bases, leaving 13 bases between them. This CDR3 region has 13 residues. The V gene's germline CDR1 is KGHDR and CDR2 SFDVKD. Written as DNA, the CDR3 is TGTGCCACCAGTCGACCACAGGGCCATGAGCAGTTCTTC. Its translation is CATSRPQGHEQFF.

This clonotype was detected many times. This rearrangement joins TRBV5-1 to TRBJ1-5, with 10 bases fitting TRBD1. Germline V gene data show CDR1 as SGHRS and CDR2 as YFSETQ. The CDR3 spans 15 residues. V gave up 3 bases and J gave up 4 bases; unmatched junction bases: 4. As DNA, the CDR3 is TGCGCCAGCAGCTGGGGGACAGGGGTGAATCAGCCCCAGCATTTT. Residues: CASSWGTGVNQPQHF. The variable domain in full, with the rest retrieved from reference TRBV5-1 and TRBJ1-5, is KAGVTQTPRYLIKTRGQQVTLSCSPISGHRSVSWYQQTPGQGLQFLFEYFSETQRNKGNFPGRFSGRQFSNSRSEMNVSTLELGDSALYLCASSWGTGVNQPQHFGDGTRLSIL.

As to this clonotype: The conserved phenylalanine or tryptophan normally closing the CDR3 is absent here, so this likely arose from a read error. Because the CDR3's place on the DNA is in doubt, the DNA is left out and the CDR3 is given as listed by TCRdb. The chain employs TRBV27 and TRBJ1-4; the table's D call of TRBD1 was not tested on the DNA. The CDR3 contains 9 residues when both ends are counted. The germline gives CDR1 MNHEY, CDR2 SMNVEV (reference sequence). The CDR3 loop reads CASSLPHPE.